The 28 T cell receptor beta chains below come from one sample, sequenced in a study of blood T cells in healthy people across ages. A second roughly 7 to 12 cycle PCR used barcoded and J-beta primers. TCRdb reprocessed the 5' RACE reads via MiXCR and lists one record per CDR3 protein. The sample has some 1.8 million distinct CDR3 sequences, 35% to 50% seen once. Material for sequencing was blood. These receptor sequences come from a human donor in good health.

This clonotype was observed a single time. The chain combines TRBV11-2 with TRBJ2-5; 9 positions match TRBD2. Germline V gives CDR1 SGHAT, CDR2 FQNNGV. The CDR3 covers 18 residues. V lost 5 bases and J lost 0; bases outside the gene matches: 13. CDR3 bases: TGTGCCAGCAGCCCCCTAAGGACGAGCGGGGGGTACCAAGAGACCCAGTACTTC. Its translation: CASSPLRTSGGYQETQYF.

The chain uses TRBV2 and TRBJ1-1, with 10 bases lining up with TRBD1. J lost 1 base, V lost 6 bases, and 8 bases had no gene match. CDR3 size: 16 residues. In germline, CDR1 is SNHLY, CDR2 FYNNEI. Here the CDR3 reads CASSKGTGVWNTEAFF. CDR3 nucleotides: TGTGCCAGCAGCAAAGGGACAGGGGTATGGAACACTGAAGCTTTCTTT.

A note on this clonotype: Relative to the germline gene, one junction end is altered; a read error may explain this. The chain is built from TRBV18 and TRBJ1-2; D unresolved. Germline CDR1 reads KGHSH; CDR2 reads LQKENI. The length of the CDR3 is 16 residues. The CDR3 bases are TGTGCCAGCTCACCTGCACCGGGAAAAGGATCATATGGCGACACCTTC. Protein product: CASSPAPGKGSYGDTF.

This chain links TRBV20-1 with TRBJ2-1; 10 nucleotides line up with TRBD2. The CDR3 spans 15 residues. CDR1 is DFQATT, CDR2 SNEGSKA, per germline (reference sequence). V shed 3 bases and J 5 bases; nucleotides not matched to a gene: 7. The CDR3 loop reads CSARALAGTNNEQFF. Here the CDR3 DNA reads TGCAGTGCTAGGGCACTAGCGGGGACGAACAATGAGCAGTTCTTC.

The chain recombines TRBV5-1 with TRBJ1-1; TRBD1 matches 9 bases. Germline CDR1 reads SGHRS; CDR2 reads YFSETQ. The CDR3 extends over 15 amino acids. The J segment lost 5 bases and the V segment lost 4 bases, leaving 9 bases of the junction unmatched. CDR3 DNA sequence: TGCGCCAGCAGCACCTTACAGGGGGCCAGAACTGAAGCTTTCTTT. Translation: CASSTLQGARTEAFF.

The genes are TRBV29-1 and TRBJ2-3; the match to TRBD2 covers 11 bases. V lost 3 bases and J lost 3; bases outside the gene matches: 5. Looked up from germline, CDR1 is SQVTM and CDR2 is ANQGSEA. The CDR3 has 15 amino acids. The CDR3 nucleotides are TGCAGCGTTGAGGTAGCGGGGGGGTGGACAGATACGCAGTATTTT. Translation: CSVEVAGGWTDTQYF.

The CDR3 loop reads CASSMGSGRLLNSPLHF. The DNA of the CDR3 is TGTGCCAGCAGCATGGGCTCGGGACGGCTCCTTAATTCACCCCTCCACTTT. The chain links TRBV6-2 or TRBV6-3 to TRBJ1-6; D is possibly TRBD1 (5 bases). Between the trimmed V and J ends, which lost 6 bases and 6 bases, there was a span of 21 bases. The germline gives CDR1 MNHEY, CDR2 SVGEGT. The CDR3 has 17 residues.

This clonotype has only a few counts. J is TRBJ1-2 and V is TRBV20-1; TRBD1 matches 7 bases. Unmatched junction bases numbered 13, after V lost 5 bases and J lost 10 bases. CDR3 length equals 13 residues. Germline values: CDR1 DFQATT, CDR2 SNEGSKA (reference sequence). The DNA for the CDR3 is TGCAGTGCTGACAGGGAGACGGCCAAAGACTACACCTTC. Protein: CSADRETAKDYTF.

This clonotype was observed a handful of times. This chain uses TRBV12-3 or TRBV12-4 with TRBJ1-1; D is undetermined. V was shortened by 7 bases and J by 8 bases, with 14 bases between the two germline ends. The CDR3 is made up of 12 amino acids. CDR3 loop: CASIKEGSEAFF. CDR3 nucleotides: TGTGCCAGCATTAAAGAGGGATCCGAAGCTTTCTTT.

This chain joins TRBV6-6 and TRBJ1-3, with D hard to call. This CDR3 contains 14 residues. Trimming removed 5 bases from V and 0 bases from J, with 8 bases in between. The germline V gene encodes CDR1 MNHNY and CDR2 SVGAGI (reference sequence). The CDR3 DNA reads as TGTGCCAGCAGTGGTACAAGCTCTGGAAACACCATATATTTT. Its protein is CASSGTSSGNTIYF.

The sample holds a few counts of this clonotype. CDR3 nucleotide sequence: TGCAGCGTCGGTTACGGGACAGGGTATGAAAAACTGTTTTTT. It encodes CSVGYGTGYEKLFF. The chain uses TRBV29-1 and TRBJ1-4, with 9 bases fitting TRBD1. Germline values: CDR1 SQVTM, CDR2 ANQGSEA. V was clipped by 6 bases and J by 6 bases; unmatched bases: 8. The CDR3 is made up of 14 amino acids. Complete variable domain (other parts from reference TRBV29-1 and TRBJ1-4): SAVISQKPSRDICQRGTSLTIQCQVDSQVTMMFWYRQQPGQSLTLIATANQGSEATYESGFVIDKFPISRPNLTFSTLTVSNMSPEDSSIYLCSVGYGTGYEKLFFGSGTQLSVL.

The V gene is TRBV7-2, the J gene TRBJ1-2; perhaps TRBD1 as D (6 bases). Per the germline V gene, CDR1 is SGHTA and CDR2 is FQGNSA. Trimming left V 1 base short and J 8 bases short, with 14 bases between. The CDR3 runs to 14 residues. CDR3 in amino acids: CASSLDAGAGGYTF. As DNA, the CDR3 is TGTGCCAGCAGCTTAGATGCGGGGGCGGGAGGCTACACCTTC.

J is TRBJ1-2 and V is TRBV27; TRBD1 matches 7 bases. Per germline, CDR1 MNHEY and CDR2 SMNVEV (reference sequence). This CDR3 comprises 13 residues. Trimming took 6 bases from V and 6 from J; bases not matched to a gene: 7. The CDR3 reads CASREGAHDGYTF. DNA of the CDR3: TGTGCCAGCAGGGAGGGGGCCCACGATGGCTACACCTTC.

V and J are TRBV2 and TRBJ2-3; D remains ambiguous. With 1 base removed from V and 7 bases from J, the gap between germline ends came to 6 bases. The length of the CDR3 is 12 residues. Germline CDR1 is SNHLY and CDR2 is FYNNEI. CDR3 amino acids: CASSEGRNTQYF. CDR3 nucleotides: TGTGCCAGCAGTGAAGGTCGAAATACGCAGTATTTT.

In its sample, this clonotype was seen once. The CDR3 DNA reads TGCGCCAGCATTAGGGGAGGACAGGGGGCAAGAAAGCAGTTCTTC. The encoded protein is CASIRGGQGARKQFF. The chain links TRBV5-1 to TRBJ2-1, with 11 bases fitting TRBD1. The CDR3 is 15 residues long. Germline trimming cut 6 bases from V and 11 bases from J; bases unmatched to any gene: 13. Looked up from germline, CDR1 is SGHRS and CDR2 is YFSETQ.

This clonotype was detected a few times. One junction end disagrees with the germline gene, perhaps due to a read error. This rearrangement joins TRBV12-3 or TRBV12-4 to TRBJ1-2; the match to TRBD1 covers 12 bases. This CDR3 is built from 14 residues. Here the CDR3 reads CASRGQGAFEGYTF. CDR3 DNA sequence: TGCGCCAGCAGGGGACAGGGGGCCTTTGAGGGCTACACCTTC.

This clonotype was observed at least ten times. CDR3 bases: TGTGCCAGCAGTCCGACAGGGGGGAATTCACCCCTCCACTTT. This sequence encodes CASSPTGGNSPLHF. The chain carries TRBV12-3 or TRBV12-4 and TRBJ1-6; TRBD1 agrees at 9 bases. The ends lost 5 bases at V and 7 bases at J; junction bases unmatched: 3. There are 14 residues in the CDR3.

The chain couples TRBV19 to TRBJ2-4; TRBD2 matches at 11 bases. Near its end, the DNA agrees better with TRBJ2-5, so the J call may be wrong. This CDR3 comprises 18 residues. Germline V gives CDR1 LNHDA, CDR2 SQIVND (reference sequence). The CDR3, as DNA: TGTGCCAGTAGTCCGCTCCGATCTAGCGGGGGGACACAAGAGACCCAGTACTTC. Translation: CASSPLRSSGGTQETQYF.

The CDR3 loop reads CASSLGSRTGELFF. The CDR3 DNA reads TGTGCCAGCAGCTTGGGGTCGCGGACCGGGGAGCTGTTTTTT. The V call is TRBV7-2, the J call TRBJ2-2; D is ambiguous. Germline V lookup: CDR1 SGHTA, CDR2 FQGNSA. Trimming took 3 bases from V and 5 from J, leaving 10 bases between them. The length of the CDR3 is 14 residues. Combining the CDR3 with reference TRBV7-2 and TRBJ2-2 gives the whole variable domain GAGVSQSPSNKVTEKGKDVELRCDPISGHTALYWYRQSLGQGLEFLIYFQGNSAPDKSGLPSDRFSAERTGGSVSTLTIQRTQQEDSAVYLCASSLGSRTGELFFGEGSRLTVL.

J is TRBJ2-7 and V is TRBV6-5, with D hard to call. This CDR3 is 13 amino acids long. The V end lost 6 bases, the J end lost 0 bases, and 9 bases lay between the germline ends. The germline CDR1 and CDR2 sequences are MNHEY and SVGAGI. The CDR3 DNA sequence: TGTGCCAGCAGGACACTGAGCTCCTACGAGCAGTACTTC. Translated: CASRTLSSYEQYF.

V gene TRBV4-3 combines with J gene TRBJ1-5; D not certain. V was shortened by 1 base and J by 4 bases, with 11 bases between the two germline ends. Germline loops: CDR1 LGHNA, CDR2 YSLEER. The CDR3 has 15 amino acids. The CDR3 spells CASSQVWTANQPQHF. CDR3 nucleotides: TGCGCCAGCAGCCAAGTCTGGACGGCTAATCAGCCCCAGCATTTT.

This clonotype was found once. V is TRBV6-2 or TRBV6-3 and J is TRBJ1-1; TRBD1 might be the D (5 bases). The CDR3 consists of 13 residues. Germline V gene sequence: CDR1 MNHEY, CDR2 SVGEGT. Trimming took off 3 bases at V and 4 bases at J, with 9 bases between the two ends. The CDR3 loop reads CASSYNGGTEAFF. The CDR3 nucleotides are TGTGCCAGCAGTTATAATGGGGGCACTGAAGCTTTCTTT.

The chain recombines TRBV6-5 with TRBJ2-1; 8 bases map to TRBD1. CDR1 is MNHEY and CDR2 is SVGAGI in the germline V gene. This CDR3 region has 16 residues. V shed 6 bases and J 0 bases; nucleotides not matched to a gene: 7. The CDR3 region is CASRMTGVNSYNEQFF. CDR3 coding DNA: TGTGCCAGCAGGATGACAGGGGTTAACTCCTACAATGAGCAGTTCTTC.

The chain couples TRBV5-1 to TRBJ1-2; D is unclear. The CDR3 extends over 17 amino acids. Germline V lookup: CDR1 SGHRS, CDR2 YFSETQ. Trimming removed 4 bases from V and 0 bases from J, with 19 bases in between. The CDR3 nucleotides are TGCGCCAGCAGCCTTACGACTTCACAGCAAGCTAACTATGGCTACACCTTC. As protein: CASSLTTSQQANYGYTF.

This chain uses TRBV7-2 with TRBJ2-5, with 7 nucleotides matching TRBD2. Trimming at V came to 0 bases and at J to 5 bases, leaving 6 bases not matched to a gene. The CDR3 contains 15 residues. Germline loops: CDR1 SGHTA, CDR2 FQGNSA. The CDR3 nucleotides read TGTGCCAGCAGCTTAGCGGGGGGGTCGATTGAGACCCAGTACTTC. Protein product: CASSLAGGSIETQYF.

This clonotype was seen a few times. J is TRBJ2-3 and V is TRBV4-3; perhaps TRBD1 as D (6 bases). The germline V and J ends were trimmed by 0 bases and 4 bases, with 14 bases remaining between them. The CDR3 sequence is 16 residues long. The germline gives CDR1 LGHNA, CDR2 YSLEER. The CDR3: CASSQDPQNRADTQYF. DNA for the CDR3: TGCGCCAGCAGCCAAGATCCCCAGAACAGGGCAGATACGCAGTATTTT.

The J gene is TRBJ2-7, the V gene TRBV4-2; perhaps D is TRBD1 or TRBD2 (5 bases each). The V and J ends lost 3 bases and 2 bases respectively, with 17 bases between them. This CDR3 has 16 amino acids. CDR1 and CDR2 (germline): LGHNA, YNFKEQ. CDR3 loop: CASSHVGVGSAYEQYF. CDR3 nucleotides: TGTGCCAGCAGCCACGTGGGGGTAGGGTCAGCCTACGAGCAGTACTTC.

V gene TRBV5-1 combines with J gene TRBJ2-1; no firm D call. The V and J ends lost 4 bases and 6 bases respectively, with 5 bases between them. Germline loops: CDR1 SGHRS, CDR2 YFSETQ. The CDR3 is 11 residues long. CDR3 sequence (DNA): TGCGCCAGCAGCCGGCCCAATGAGCAGTTCTTC. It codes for CASSRPNEQFF.